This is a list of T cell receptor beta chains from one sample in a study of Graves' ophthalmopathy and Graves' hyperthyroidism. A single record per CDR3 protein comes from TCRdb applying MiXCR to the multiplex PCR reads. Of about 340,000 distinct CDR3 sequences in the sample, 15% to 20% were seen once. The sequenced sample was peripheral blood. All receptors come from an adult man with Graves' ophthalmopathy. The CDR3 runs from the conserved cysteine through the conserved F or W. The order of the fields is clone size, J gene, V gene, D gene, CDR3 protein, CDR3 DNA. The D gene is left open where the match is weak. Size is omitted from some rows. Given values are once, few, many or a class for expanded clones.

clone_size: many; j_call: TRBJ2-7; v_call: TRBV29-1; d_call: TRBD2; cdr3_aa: CSVVDGAGDLDEQYF; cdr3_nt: TGCAGCGTTGTTGATGGAGCGGGAGATCTCGACGAGCAGTACTTC
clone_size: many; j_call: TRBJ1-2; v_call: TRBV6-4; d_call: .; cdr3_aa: CASRTDPVYATNYGYTF; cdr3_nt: TGTGCCAGCAGGACTGATCCGGTGTATGCGACGAACTATGGCTACACCTTC
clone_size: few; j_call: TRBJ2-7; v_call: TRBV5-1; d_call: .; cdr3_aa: CASSLAGELGEQYF; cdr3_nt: TGCGCCAGCAGCTTGGCGGGGGAACTGGGCGAGCAGTACTTC
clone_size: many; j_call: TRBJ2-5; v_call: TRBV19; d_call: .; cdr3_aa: CASSLRRVDETQYF; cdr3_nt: TGTGCCAGTTCGCTACGGCGAGTGGACGAGACCCAGTACTTC
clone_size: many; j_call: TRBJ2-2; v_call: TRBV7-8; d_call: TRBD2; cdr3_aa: CASSIPGLYTNTGELFF; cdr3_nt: TGTGCCAGCAGCATCCCGGGACTATACACGAACACCGGGGAGCTGTTTTTT
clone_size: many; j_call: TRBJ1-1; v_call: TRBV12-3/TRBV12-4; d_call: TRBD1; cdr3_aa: CASSSDGTAVEAFF; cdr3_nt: TGTGCCAGCAGTTCCGATGGGACAGCAGTGGAAGCTTTCTTT
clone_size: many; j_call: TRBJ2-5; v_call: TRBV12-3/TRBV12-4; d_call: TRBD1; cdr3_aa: CASRGQGGQETQYF; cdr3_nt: TGTGCCAGCAGGGGACAGGGTGGGCAAGAGACCCAGTACTTC
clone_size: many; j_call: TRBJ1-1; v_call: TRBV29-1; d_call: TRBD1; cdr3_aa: CSVLSGQGSREAFF; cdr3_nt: TGCAGCGTTCTCTCCGGACAGGGATCGAGGGAAGCTTTCTTT
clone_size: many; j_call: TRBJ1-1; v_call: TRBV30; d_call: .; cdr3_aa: CAWTHREDWYTEAFF; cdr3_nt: TGTGCCTGGACCCATCGGGAGGACTGGTACACTGAAGCTTTCTTT
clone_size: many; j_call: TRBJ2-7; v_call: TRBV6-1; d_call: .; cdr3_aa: CASRELQLGVYEQYF; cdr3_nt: TGTGCCAGCAGGGAACTTCAATTGGGAGTCTACGAGCAGTACTTC
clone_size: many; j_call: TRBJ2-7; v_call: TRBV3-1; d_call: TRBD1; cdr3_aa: CASSQSWGQGISYEQYF; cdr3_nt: TGTGCCAGCAGCCAATCGTGGGGACAGGGTATTTCCTACGAGCAGTACTTC
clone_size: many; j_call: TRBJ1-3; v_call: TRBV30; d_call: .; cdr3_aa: CAWIASGGNTIYF; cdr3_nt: TGTGCCTGGATAGCCAGTGGCGGAAACACCATATATTTT
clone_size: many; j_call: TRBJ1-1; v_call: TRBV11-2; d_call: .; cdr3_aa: CASSRLTGAGDTEAFF; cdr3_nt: TGTGCCAGCAGCCGATTAACCGGGGCGGGGGACACTGAAGCTTTCTTT
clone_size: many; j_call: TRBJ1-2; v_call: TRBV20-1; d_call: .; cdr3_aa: CSAPRGALANYGYTF; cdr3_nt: TGCAGTGCTCCTCGAGGGGCCTTAGCTAACTATGGCTACACCTTC
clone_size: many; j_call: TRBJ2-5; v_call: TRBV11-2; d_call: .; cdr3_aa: CASSLNFRQPFSQETQYF; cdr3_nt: TGTGCCAGCAGCTTAAATTTCCGACAGCCCTTTTCTCAAGAGACCCAGTACTTC
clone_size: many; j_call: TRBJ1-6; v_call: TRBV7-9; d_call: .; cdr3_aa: CASSLAARGLNSPLHF; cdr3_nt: TGTGCCAGCAGCTTAGCGGCAAGGGGACTGAATTCACCCCTCCACTTT
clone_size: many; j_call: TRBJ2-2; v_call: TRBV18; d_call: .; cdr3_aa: CASSPFPGAATGELFF; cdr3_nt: TGTGCCAGCTCACCGTTCCCAGGGGCGGCCACCGGGGAGCTGTTTTTT
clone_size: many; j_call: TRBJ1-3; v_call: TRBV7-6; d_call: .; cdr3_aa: CASSLAGNSGNTIYF; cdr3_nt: TGTGCCAGCAGCTTAGCGGGCAACTCTGGAAACACCATATATTTT
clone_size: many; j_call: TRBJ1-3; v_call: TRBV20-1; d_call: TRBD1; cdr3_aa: CSAPDRASGNTIYF; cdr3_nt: TGCAGTGCTCCCGACAGGGCCTCTGGAAACACCATATATTTT
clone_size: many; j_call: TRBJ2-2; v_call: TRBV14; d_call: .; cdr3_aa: CASSQVRTGELFF; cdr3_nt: TGTGCCAGCAGCCAAGTGAGGACCGGGGAGCTGTTTTTT
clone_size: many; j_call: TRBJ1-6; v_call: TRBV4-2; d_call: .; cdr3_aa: CASSQVRQTPSPLHF; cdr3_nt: TGTGCCAGCAGCCAAGTGAGGCAAACTCCTTCACCCCTCCACTTT
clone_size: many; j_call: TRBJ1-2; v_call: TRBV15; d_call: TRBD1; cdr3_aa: CATSRSSGTGGFVYGYTF; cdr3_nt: TGTGCCACCAGCAGGAGCTCCGGGACAGGGGGCTTCGTCTATGGCTACACCTTC
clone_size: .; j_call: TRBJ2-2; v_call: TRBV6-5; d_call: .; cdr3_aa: CASSYSPGDTGELFF; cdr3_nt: TGTGCCAGCAGTTACTCCCCGGGGGACACCGGGGAGCTGTTTTTT
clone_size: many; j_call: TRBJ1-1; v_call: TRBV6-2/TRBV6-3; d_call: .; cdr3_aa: CATKTNGLHTEAFF; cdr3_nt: TGTGCCACCAAAACAAACGGGTTGCACACTGAAGCTTTCTTT
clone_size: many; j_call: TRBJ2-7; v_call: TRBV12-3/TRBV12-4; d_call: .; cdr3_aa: CASSGAGFGVEQYF; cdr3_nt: TGTGCCAGCAGCGGGGCGGGGTTTGGGGTCGAGCAGTACTTC
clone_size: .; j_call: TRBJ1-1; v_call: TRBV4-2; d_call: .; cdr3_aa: CASSLPYSLNTEAFF; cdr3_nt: TGTGCCAGCAGCCTCCCTTATAGCCTGAACACTGAAGCTTTCTTT
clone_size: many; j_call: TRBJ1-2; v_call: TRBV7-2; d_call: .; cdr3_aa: CASSLARSRGYTF; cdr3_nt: TGTGCCAGCAGCTTAGCGCGTTCCCGTGGCTACACCTTC
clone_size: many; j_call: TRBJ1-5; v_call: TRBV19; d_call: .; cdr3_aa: CASSILSGAGQPQHF; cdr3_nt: TGTGCCAGTAGTATTCTTTCAGGGGCTGGTCAGCCCCAGCATTTT
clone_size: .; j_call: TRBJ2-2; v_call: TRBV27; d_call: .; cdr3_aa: CASSPPLLRELFF; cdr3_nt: TGTGCCAGCAGTCCCCCCCTCTTGAGGGAGCTGTTTTTT
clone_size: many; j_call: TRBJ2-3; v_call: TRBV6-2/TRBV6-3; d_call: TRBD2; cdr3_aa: CASSSLRAAGGPDTQYF; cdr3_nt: TGTGCCAGCAGTTCCCTCAGGGCGGCGGGAGGGCCAGATACGCAGTATTTT
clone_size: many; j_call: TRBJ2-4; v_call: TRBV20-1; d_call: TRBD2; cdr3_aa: CSADGTSGGAGAKNIQYF; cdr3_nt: TGCAGTGCGGACGGCACTAGCGGGGGGGCGGGGGCCAAAAACATTCAGTACTTC
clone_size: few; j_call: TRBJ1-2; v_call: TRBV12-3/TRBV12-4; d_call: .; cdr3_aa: CASSTSHMGGADGYTF; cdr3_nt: TGTGCCAGCAGTACTTCACACATGGGGGGGGCTGATGGCTACACCTTC
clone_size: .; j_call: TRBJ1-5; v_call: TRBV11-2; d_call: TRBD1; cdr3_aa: CASSLDQGVNQPQHF; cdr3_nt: TGTGCCAGCAGCTTAGATCAGGGGGTAAACCAGCCCCAGCATTTT
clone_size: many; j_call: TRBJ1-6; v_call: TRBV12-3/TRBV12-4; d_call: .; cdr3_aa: CASTRDLGSNSPLHF; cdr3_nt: TGTGCCAGCACCCGGGACTTGGGAAGCAATTCACCCCTCCACTTT
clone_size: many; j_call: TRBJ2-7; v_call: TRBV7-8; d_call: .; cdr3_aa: CASSLEGGEMVLAEQYF; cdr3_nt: TGTGCCAGCAGCTTAGAGGGCGGGGAGATGGTCCTCGCCGAGCAGTACTTC
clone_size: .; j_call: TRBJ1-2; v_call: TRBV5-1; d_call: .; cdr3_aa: CASSLEDQYGGYTF; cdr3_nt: TGCGCCAGCAGCTTGGAGGATCAGTATGGTGGCTACACCTTC
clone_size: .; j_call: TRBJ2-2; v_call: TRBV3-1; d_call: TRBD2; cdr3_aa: CASSIGLAGATGELFF; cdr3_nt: TGTGCCAGCAGCATAGGACTAGCGGGGGCCACCGGGGAGCTGTTTTTT
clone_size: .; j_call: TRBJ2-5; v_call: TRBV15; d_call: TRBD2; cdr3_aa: CATSGGSIRETQYF; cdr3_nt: TGTGCCACCAGCGGCGGGAGTATACGGGAGACCCAGTACTTC
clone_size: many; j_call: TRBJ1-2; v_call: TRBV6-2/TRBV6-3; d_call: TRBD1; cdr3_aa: CASRPKGGQYFYGYTF; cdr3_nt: TGTGCCAGCAGACCGAAGGGGGGACAGTACTTCTATGGCTACACCTTC
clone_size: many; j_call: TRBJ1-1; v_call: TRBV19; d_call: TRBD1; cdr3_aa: CASSTPPTGAAFF; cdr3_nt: TGTGCCAGTAGTACGCCTCCAACAGGGGCGGCTTTCTTT
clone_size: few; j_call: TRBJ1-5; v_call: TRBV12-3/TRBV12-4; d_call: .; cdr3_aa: CASSVGRGQPQHF; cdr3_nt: TGTGCCAGCAGTGTTGGCAGGGGTCAGCCCCAGCATTTT
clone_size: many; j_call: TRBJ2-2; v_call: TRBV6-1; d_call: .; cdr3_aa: CASSELTGELFF; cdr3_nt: TGTGCCAGCAGTGAATTGACCGGGGAGCTGTTTTTT
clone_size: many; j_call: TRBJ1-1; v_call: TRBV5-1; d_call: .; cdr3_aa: CASSTEGMNTEAFF; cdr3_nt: TGCGCCAGCAGTACGGAGGGGATGAACACTGAAGCTTTCTTT
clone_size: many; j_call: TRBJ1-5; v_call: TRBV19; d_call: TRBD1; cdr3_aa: CASSVRGQSFNQPQHF; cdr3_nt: TGTGCCAGTAGCGTCCGGGGACAGAGTTTTAATCAGCCCCAGCATTTT
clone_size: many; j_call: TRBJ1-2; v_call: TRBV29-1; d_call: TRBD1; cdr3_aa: CSVQGGAHYGYTF; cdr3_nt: TGCAGCGTTCAAGGGGGCGCCCACTATGGCTACACCTTC
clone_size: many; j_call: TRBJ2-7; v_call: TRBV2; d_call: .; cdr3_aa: CASRGSRVETYEQYF; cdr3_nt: TGTGCCAGCAGGGGGTCGCGGGTTGAGACCTACGAGCAGTACTTC
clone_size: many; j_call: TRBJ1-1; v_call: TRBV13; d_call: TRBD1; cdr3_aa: CASSPRTGARNTEAFF; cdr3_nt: TGTGCCAGCAGCCCGAGGACAGGGGCCAGGAACACTGAAGCTTTCTTT
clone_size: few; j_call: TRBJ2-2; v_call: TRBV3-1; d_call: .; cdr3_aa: CASSQAANSGELFF; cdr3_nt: TGTGCCAGCAGCCAAGCGGCCAATTCCGGGGAGCTGTTTTTT
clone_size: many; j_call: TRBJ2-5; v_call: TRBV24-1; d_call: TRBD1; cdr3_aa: CATSTPGQGSLETQYF; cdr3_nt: TGTGCCACCAGTACTCCGGGACAGGGGAGTTTGGAGACCCAGTACTTC
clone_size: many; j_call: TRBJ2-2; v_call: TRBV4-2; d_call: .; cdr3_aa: CASSQVGLANTGELFF; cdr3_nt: TGTGCCAGCAGCCAAGTTGGGCTTGCGAACACCGGGGAGCTGTTTTTT
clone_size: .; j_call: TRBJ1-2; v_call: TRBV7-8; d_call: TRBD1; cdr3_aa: CASSTGTGFFGYTF; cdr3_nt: TGTGCCAGCAGCACCGGGACAGGGTTCTTTGGCTACACCTTC
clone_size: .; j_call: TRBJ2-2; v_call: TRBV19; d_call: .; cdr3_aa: CASSIGGELFF; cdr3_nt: TGTGCCAGTAGTATAGGCGGGGAGCTGTTTTTT
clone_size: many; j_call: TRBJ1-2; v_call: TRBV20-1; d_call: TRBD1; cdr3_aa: CSASDRGGYGYTF; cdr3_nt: TGCAGTGCTTCCGACAGGGGTGGCTATGGCTACACCTTC
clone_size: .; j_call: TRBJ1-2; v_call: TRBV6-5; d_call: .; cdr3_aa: CASSSLAKADGYTF; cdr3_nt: TGTGCCAGCAGTTCTTTAGCCAAAGCGGATGGCTACACCTTC